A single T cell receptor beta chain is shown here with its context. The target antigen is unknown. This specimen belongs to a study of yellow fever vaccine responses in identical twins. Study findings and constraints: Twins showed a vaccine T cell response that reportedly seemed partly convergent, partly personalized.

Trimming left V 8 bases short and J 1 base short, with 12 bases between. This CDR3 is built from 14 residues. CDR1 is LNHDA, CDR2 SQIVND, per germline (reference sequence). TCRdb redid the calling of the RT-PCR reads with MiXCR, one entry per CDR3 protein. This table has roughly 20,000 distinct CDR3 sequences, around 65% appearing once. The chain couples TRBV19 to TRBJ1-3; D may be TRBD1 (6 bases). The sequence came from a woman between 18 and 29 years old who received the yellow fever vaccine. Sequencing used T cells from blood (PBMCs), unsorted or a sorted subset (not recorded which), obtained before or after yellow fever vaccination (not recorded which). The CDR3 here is CASSTQGSGNTIYF. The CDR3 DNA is TGTGCCAGTTCGACCCAGGGGTCTGGAAACACCATATATTTT.